These 18 T cell receptor beta chains were all obtained from the same sample, sequenced in a study of Ad26.COV2.S vaccination and SARS-CoV-2 variants (dated by TCRdb to the early 2020s). Taken with the paper, the label for treatment or condition translates to: roughly 18 received Ad26.COV2.S at low or high dose, single or two shots; about 5 received placebo; per-sample allocation not given. Repertoires of vaccine and placebo recipients were sequenced from samples taken on day 63 after the first injection. The library was generated by the immunoSEQ multiplex PCR assay. In its TCRdb copy, this immuneACCESS table keeps in-frame sequences only and misses some clones. Where compared with another copy, unresolved V genes explain less than half of these, and the others have no known cause. This sample gives about 470,000 clones in total; around 90% of them show up just once. The ten largest make up roughly 4.3% of the sample.

The sample in question was peripheral blood, obtained in a trial of Ad26.COV2.S vaccine versus placebo. The receptors here all came from a person aged 18 to 59 who received the Ad26.COV2.S COVID-19 vaccine or a placebo.

J is TRBJ2-5 and V is TRBV28, with D possibly called TRBD1 or TRBD2 (5 bases each). Trimming removed 6 bases at V and 0 bases at J, with 11 bases between. This CDR3 contains 14 residues. Germline loops: CDR1 MDHEN, CDR2 SYDVKM. The CDR3 DNA follows: TGTGCCAGCAGCCCTTGGGGGAACCAAGAGACCCAGTACTTC. Translating it yields CASSPWGNQETQYF.

V and J are TRBV27 and TRBJ1-1, with D possibly being TRBD1 (5 bases). Germline V CDR1 and CDR2: MNHEY, SMNVEV (reference sequence). The CDR3 is made up of 15 amino acids. V dropped 3 bases and J dropped 1 base, with 12 bases sitting between them. The CDR3, as DNA: TGTGCCAGCAGTTTCCTTCGGGGGGGGAACACTGAAGCTTTCTTT. The encoded protein is CASSFLRGGNTEAFF.

This clone is a singleton in its sample. The chain combines TRBV9 with TRBJ2-3; 8 bases are shared with TRBD2. This CDR3 region has 14 residues. J was trimmed by 10 bases and V by 6 bases; bases with no gene match: 13. CDR1 is SGDLS, CDR2 YYNGEE, per germline. The CDR3 DNA is TGTGCCAGCACCCCCGCTGGCGGGAGGCTCGCGCAGTATTTT. It codes for CASTPAGGRLAQYF.

The chain is built from TRBV21-1 and TRBJ2-4; TRBD2, the table's D call, was not compared with the DNA. TRBV21-1 is a pseudogene. The CDR3 contains 20 residues. The CDR3 here is CASSKARTSGDLIAKNIQYF. The CDR3 DNA follows: TGTGCCAGCAGCAAAGCTAGGACTAGCGGGGACTTAATAGCCAAAAACATTCAGTACTTC.

The chain employs TRBV5-4 and TRBJ2-7, with D possibly being TRBD1 (6 bases). CDR3 length: 14 amino acids. Trimming pared 0 bases from V and 5 bases from J, leaving 12 bases between. Germline CDR1 reads SGHNT; CDR2 reads YYREEE (reference sequence). The CDR3 nucleotides read TGTGCCAGCAGCTTGGAGGGGGTTGGCGACGAGCAGTACTTC. Translated, it gives CASSLEGVGDEQYF.

V is TRBV11-2 and J is TRBJ1-5, with D perhaps TRBD1 (6 bases). The CDR3 extends over 15 amino acids. Germline CDR1 SGHAT, CDR2 FQNNGV. Deletions cut 2 bases from V and 1 base from J, with 9 bases between. CDR3 DNA sequence: TGTGCCAGCAGCTTAATGGGACAAAGCAATCAGCCCCAGCATTTT. Amino acids: CASSLMGQSNQPQHF.

This chain links TRBV7-2 with TRBJ2-4; D gene uncertain. With 0 bases removed from V and 15 bases from J, the gap between germline ends came to 9 bases. The CDR3 has 11 residues. In germline, CDR1 is SGHTA, CDR2 FQGNSA. The CDR3 coding sequence is TGTGCCAGCAGCTTAGCTCAGGTCTTGTACTTC. Translated, it gives CASSLAQVLYF.

For the CDR3, the DNA is TGTGCCAGCAGCTTGTCTTTGGGGGTTGAGACCCAGTACTTC. This sequence encodes CASSLSLGVETQYF. This chain connects TRBV5-4 to TRBJ2-5, with D perhaps assigned TRBD1 or TRBD2 (5 bases each). CDR1 and CDR2 from the germline V gene are SGHNT and YYREEE (reference sequence). This CDR3 has 14 amino acids. Trimming shortened V by 1 base and J by 5 bases, and 12 bases separated the two germline ends.

The chain has TRBV6-1 and TRBJ1-5; 9 bases agree with TRBD1. This CDR3 spans 16 amino acids. Per germline, CDR1 MNHNS and CDR2 SASEGT. V lost 3 bases to trimming and J lost 4 bases; unmatched junction nucleotides: 7. For the CDR3, the DNA is TGTGCCAGCAGTGATGTGTTTGGGACAGGGAATCAGCCCCAGCATTTT. As protein: CASSDVFGTGNQPQHF.

This clone was seen more than once but under ten times. The same CDR3 is also encoded by other DNA sequences in this sample. The rearrangement joins TRBV29-1 to TRBJ1-1; D is undetermined. The CDR3 totals 12 residues. V dropped 0 bases and J dropped 1 base, with 3 bases sitting between them. Germline CDR1 reads SQVTM; CDR2 reads ANQGSEA. CDR3: CSVEEGNTEAFF. CDR3 sequence (DNA): TGCAGCGTTGAAGAGGGGAACACTGAAGCTTTCTTT.

This chain uses TRBV10-3 with TRBJ2-2, with TRBD1 matching over 11 bases. The CDR3 runs 16 residues. Germline V CDR1 and CDR2: ENHRY, SYGVKD. V shed 6 bases, J shed 3 bases, and the junction held 6 bases outside the gene matches. For the CDR3, the DNA is TGTGCCATCAGGGCCCAGGGACAGGGGGACACCGGGGAGCTGTTTTTT. Translated, it gives CAIRAQGQGDTGELFF.

Details on this clone: In the same sample, other DNA sequences code for this CDR3. This chain links TRBV28 with TRBJ1-4; D gene unclear. The CDR3 has 14 residues. Germline V lookup: CDR1 MDHEN, CDR2 SYDVKM. Between the trimmed V and J ends, which lost 9 bases and 8 bases, there was a span of 19 bases. The CDR3 loop reads CASSLGGGEEKLFF. DNA for the CDR3: TGTGCCAGTTCCCTCGGAGGTGGGGAAGAAAAACTGTTTTTT.

The chain uses TRBV9 and TRBJ1-6; tentatively, D is TRBD1 (5 bases). The length of the CDR3 is 14 residues. The germline V gene has CDR1 SGDLS and CDR2 YYNGEE. Trimming took off 4 bases at V and 9 bases at J, with 14 bases between the two ends. The CDR3 spells CASSLRGDGSPLHF. CDR3 coding DNA: TGTGCCAGCAGCCTGAGAGGGGATGGTTCACCCCTCCACTTT.

The chain combines TRBV5-1 with TRBJ2-5; 7 positions match TRBD2. CDR1 is SGHRS, CDR2 YFSETQ, per germline. The CDR3 extends over 15 amino acids. Unmatched junction bases numbered 8, after V lost 1 base and J lost 5 bases. The CDR3 DNA reads as TGCGCCAGCAGCTTGCGCCCGGGAGGCGAGGAGACCCAGTACTTC. This codes for CASSLRPGGEETQYF.

J is TRBJ2-2 and V is TRBV24-1; no clear D gene. Trimming stripped 4 bases from V and 1 base from J, with 9 bases between. Looked up from germline, CDR1 is KGHDR and CDR2 is SFDVKD. The CDR3 runs 15 residues. The CDR3, as DNA: TGTGCCACCAGTGAGCTCGGCAGGAACACCGGGGAGCTGTTTTTT. It encodes CATSELGRNTGELFF.

The J gene is TRBJ2-3, the V gene TRBV27; 12 bases are shared with TRBD2. Germline lookup yields CDR1 MNHEY and CDR2 SMNVEV (reference sequence). This CDR3 has 13 residues. Losses at the gene ends were 8 bases for V and 3 bases for J; bases not matched to a gene: 0. The CDR3 sequence: CASGLAGTDTQYF. The CDR3 region has the DNA TGTGCCAGCGGACTAGCGGGGACAGATACGCAGTATTTT.

This CDR3 reads CASSLTPQGAIRGEQYF. CDR3 sequence (DNA): TGTGCCAGCAGTTTAACCCCACAGGGGGCGATACGGGGGGAGCAGTACTTC. V is TRBV27 and J is TRBJ2-7, with TRBD1 identical over 9 bases. Germline V gene data show CDR1 as MNHEY and CDR2 as SMNVEV (reference sequence). This CDR3 has 17 amino acids. J lost 7 bases, V lost 2 bases, and 15 bases had no gene match.

This clone was detected only once. The same CDR3 also results from other DNA sequences found in this sample. This chain uses TRBV11-1 with TRBJ2-7, with 7 bases that match TRBD1. The CDR3 sequence is 15 residues long. CDR1 is SGHAT, CDR2 FQDESV, per germline (reference sequence). The V segment lost 3 bases and the J segment 1 base; nucleotides outside the gene matches: 6. The CDR3 sequence: CASSLVGDSSYEQYF. CDR3 DNA: TGTGCCAGCAGCTTGGTAGGGGACAGTTCCTACGAGCAGTACTTC.